This TCR beta chain was identified in a study of shared T cell receptors in the human thymus. Generated by immunoSEQ multiplex PCR, the TCRdb table keeps only in-frame clones and is missing some. The table lists about 730,000 clones, roughly 85% of them singletons. The CDR3 is 17 amino acids. J gave up 7 bases and V 5 bases, and 17 bases lay outside the gene matches. CDR1 is MDHEN and CDR2 is SYDVKM in the germline V gene. These records were also assigned to another study, of human thymus T cells.

The receptor's source is a girl under three years old with a congenital heart defect. The rearrangement joins TRBV28 to TRBJ1-3; 7 nucleotides agree with TRBD1. The sequenced material came from thymocytes. CDR3 protein: CASSLSPHRGRRNTIYF. As DNA, the CDR3 is TGTGCCAGCAGTCTATCCCCCCACAGGGGCCGGCGGAACACCATATATTTT.